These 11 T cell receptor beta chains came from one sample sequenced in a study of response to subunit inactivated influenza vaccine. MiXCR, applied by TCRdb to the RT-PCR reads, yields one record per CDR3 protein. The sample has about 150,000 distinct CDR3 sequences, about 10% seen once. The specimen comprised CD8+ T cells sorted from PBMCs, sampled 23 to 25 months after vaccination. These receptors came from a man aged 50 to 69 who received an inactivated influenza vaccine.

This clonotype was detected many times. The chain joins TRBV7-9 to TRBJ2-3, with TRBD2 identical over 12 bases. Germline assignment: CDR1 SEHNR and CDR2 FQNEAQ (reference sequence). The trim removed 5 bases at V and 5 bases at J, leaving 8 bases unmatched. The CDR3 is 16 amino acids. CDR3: CASSPGLAGKRDTQYF. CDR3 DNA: TGTGCCAGCAGCCCCGGACTAGCGGGAAAGAGAGATACGCAGTATTTT.

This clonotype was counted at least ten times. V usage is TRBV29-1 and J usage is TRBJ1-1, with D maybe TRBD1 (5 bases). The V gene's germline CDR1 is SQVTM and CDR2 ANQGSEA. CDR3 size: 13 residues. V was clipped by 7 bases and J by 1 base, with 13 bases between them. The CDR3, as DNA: TGCAGCGCCCAATTAGGACAGAACACTGAAGCTTTCTTT. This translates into CSAQLGQNTEAFF.

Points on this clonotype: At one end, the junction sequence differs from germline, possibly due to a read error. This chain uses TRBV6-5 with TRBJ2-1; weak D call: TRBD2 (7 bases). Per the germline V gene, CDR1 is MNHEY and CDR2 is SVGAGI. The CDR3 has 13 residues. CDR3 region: CASSYSAGVEGVF. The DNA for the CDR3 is TGTGCCAGCAGTTACTCGGCGGGGGTGGAGGGGGTCTTC.

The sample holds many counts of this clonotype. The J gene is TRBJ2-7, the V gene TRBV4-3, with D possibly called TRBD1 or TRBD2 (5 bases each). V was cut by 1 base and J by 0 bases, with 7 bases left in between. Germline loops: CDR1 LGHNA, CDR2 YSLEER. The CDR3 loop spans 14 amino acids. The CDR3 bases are TGCGCCAGCAGCCAAGGGGACGGCTCCTACGAGCAGTACTTC. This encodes CASSQGDGSYEQYF.

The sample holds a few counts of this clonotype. In nucleotides, the CDR3 is TGCGCCAGCAGCCAAGGCTACCGGGACAGACAAGAGACCCAGTACTTC. Translating gives CASSQGYRDRQETQYF. This chain links TRBV4-3 with TRBJ2-5; 7 bases are a match to TRBD1. The CDR3 length is 16 residues. Germline values: CDR1 LGHNA, CDR2 YSLEER. Trimming cost V 1 base and J 2 bases; bases outside gene matches: 7.

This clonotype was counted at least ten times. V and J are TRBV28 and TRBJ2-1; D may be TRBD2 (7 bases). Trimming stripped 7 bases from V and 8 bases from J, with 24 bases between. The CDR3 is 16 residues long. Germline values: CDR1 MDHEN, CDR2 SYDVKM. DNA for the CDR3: TGTGCCAGCACCGACTGGGGGGGCCCATATTTCCATGAGCAGTTCTTC. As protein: CASTDWGGPYFHEQFF.

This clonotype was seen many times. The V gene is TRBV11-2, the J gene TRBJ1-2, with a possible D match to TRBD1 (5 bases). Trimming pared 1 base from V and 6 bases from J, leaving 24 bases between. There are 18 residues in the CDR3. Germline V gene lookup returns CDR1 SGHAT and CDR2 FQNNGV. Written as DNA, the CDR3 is TGTGCCAGCAGCTTAGTGGGCAGGGTAGGAACACCTTCTCATGGCTACACCTTC. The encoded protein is CASSLVGRVGTPSHGYTF. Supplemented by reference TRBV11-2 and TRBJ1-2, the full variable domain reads EAGVAQSPRYKIIEKRQSVAFWCNPISGHATLYWYQQILGQGPKLLIQFQNNGVVDDSQLPKDRFSAERLKGVDSTLKIQPAKLEDSAVYLCASSLVGRVGTPSHGYTFGSGTRLTVV.

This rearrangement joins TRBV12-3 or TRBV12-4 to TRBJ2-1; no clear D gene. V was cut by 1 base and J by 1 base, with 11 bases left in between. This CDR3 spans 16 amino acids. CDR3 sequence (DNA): TGTGCCAGCAGTTTAGGGAAGACGGCTTCCTACAATGAGCAGTTCTTC. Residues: CASSLGKTASYNEQFF.

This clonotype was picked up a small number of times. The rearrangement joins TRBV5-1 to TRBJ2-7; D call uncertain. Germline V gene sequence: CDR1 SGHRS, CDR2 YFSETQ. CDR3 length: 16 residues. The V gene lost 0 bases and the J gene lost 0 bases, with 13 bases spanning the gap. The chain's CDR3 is CASSLAETQPSYEQYF. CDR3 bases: TGCGCCAGCAGCTTGGCCGAAACTCAACCCTCCTACGAGCAGTACTTC.

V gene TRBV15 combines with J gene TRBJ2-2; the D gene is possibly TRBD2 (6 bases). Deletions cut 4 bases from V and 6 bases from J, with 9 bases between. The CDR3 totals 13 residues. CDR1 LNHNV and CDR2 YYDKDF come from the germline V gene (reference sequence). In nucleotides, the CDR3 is TGTGCCACCAGCATGGGACTTCCCGGGGAGCTGTTTTTT. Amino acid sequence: CATSMGLPGELFF.

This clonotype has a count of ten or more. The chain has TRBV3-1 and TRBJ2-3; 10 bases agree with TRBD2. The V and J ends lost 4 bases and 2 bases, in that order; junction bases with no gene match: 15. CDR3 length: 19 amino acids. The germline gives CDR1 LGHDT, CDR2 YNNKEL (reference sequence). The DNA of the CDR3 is TGTGCCAGCAGCCCCTTTGCCCCTAGCGGGGGCGCCCCCACAGATACGCAGTATTTT. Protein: CASSPFAPSGGAPTDTQYF.